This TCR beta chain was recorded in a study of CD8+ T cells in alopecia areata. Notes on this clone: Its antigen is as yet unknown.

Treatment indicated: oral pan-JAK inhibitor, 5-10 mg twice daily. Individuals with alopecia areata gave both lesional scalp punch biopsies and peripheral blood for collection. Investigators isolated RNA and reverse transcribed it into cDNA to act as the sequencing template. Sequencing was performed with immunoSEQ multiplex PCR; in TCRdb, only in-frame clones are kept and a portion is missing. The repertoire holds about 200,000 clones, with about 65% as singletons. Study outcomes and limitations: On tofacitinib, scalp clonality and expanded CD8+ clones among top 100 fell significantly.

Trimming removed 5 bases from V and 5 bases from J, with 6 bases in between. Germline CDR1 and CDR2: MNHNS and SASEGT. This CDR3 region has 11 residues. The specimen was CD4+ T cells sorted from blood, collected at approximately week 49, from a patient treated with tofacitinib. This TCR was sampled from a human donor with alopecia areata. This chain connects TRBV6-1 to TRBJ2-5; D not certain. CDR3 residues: CASSQQETQYF. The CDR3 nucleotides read TGTGCCAGCAGTCAACAGGAGACCCAGTACTTC.